The 27 T cell receptor beta chains listed next were all sequenced from one sample in a study of T cell changes during pregnancy in multiple sclerosis (dated by TCRdb to the late 2010s). Library method: the immunoSEQ multiplex PCR assay. Here the immuneACCESS table is served through TCRdb, limited to in-frame sequences with V and J called. Missing clones are a known gap in these copies; in checked studies unresolved V genes cover under half, and the rest lacks a known reason. In all, the sample holds over 60,000 clones, and 90% to 97% of those were seen once. Jointly, the top ten make up about 2.5% of the sample. The material was CD8+ T cells from peripheral blood mononuclear cells, obtained after pregnancy. These receptors all come from a female donor with multiple sclerosis, enrolled in a pregnancy study.

This chain connects TRBV11-1 to TRBJ2-5, with D perhaps TRBD2 (6 bases). The ends were cut back, 3 bases at V and 5 bases at J, with 13 bases in the middle. CDR3 length: 14 amino acids. In germline, CDR1 is SGHAT, CDR2 FQDESV (reference sequence). CDR3 DNA sequence: TGTGCCAGCAGCTTTCGGAGGGCCAGGGAGACCCAGTACTTC. It translates to CASSFRRARETQYF.

The chain is built from TRBV27 and TRBJ2-1, with a tentative D call TRBD1 (5 bases). Germline V gene data show CDR1 as MNHEY and CDR2 as SMNVEV (reference sequence). The CDR3 is 12 residues long. V lost 9 bases and J 4 bases, leaving 10 bases between the germline ends. The CDR3 is CASGADYNEQFF. DNA of the CDR3: TGTGCCAGTGGGGCGGATTACAATGAGCAGTTCTTC.

This clone came up once. J is TRBJ2-6 and V is TRBV5-4, with 10 nucleotides matching TRBD1. The germline V gene has CDR1 SGHNT and CDR2 YYREEE (reference sequence). V lost 3 bases and J lost 2; bases outside the gene matches: 2. The CDR3 has 16 residues. The DNA for the CDR3 is TGTGCCAGCAGCTGGGGACAGGGGACTGGGGCCAACGTCCTGACTTTC. It yields the protein CASSWGQGTGANVLTF.

The table lists this clone with a count of one. J is TRBJ1-5 and V is TRBV2, with a weak D call TRBD1 (5 bases). This CDR3 comprises 14 residues. Per germline, CDR1 SNHLY and CDR2 FYNNEI. With 1 base removed from V and 7 bases from J, the gap between germline ends came to 11 bases. The CDR3 sequence: CASSEGTPIQPQHF. CDR3 DNA: TGTGCCAGCAGTGAAGGGACACCAATCCAGCCCCAGCATTTT.

V usage is TRBV6-5 and J usage is TRBJ2-7, with D possibly matching TRBD1 (5 bases). Deletions cut 7 bases from V and 3 bases from J, with 13 bases between. CDR1 and CDR2 from the germline V gene are MNHEY and SVGAGI. The CDR3 length is 13 residues. The CDR3 is CASTKGMNYEQYF. The CDR3 DNA reads TGTGCCAGCACAAAGGGGATGAACTACGAGCAGTACTTC.

This chain uses TRBV21-1 with TRBJ2-2; the D segment call TRBD1 is taken from the table without a DNA check. TRBV21-1 is assigned pseudogene status. This CDR3 is 17 amino acids long. The CDR3 DNA sequence: TGTGCCAGCAGCAAAATCCAGGGGTCGAGAAACACCGGGGAGCTGTTTTTT. It translates to CASSKIQGSRNTGELFF.

CDR3 residues: CASSQSRGAYEQYF. For the CDR3, the DNA is TGCGCCAGCAGCCAATCCAGGGGCGCCTACGAGCAGTACTTC. The rearrangement joins TRBV4-3 to TRBJ2-7, with TRBD1 as a possible D gene (6 bases). The CDR3 sequence is 14 residues long. Germline V gene lookup returns CDR1 LGHNA and CDR2 YSLEER. The V end lost 2 bases, the J end lost 2 bases, and 10 bases lay between the germline ends.

The chain is built from TRBV11-2 and TRBJ2-1; possible D gene TRBD1, 6 bases. This CDR3 has 15 residues. Trimming cost V 3 bases and J 4 bases, with 13 bases left between them. Looked up from germline, CDR1 is SGHAT and CDR2 is FQNNGV. The CDR3, as DNA: TGTGCCAGCAGCTTGGGGGCAGTTGGGTACAATGAGCAGTTCTTC. Encoded protein: CASSLGAVGYNEQFF.

This rearrangement joins TRBV15 to TRBJ2-7; TRBD2 is a possible D gene (6 bases). There are 15 residues in the CDR3. V lost 0 bases, J lost 3 bases, and 12 bases lay in between. The germline V gene has CDR1 LNHNV and CDR2 YYDKDF (reference sequence). The CDR3 sequence is CATSRDRSGLYEQYF. Written as DNA, the CDR3 is TGTGCCACCAGCAGAGATCGGTCGGGACTCTACGAGCAGTACTTC.

This chain connects TRBV20-1 to TRBJ2-5; 13 positions agree with TRBD2. Germline values: CDR1 DFQATT, CDR2 SNEGSKA (reference sequence). CDR3 length: 10 residues. The CDR3 region is CGTSGRARYF. The CDR3 nucleotides are TGCGGAACTAGCGGGAGGGCGCGGTACTTC.

In this sample, this clone turned up once. V is TRBV9 and J is TRBJ2-6; 9 nucleotides match TRBD1. This CDR3 has 17 residues. Germline CDR1 and CDR2: SGDLS and YYNGEE. V was clipped by 3 bases and J by 2 bases; unmatched bases: 6. The CDR3: CASSGTGGLTGANVLTF. CDR3 nucleotide sequence: TGTGCCAGCAGCGGAACAGGGGGCCTTACTGGGGCCAACGTCCTGACTTTC.

The chain joins TRBV2 to TRBJ2-1, with TRBD2 as a possible D gene (5 bases). This CDR3 region has 14 residues. The germline V and J ends were trimmed by 8 bases and 0 bases, with 11 bases remaining between them. Germline CDR1 is SNHLY and CDR2 is FYNNEI. In DNA form, the CDR3 reads TGTGCCAGCGGGAGCATAACCTCCTACAATGAGCAGTTCTTC. Its protein is CASGSITSYNEQFF.

This rearrangement joins TRBV9 to TRBJ2-1; possible D gene TRBD1, 5 bases. There are 16 residues in the CDR3. Trimming took off 1 base at V and 4 bases at J, with 15 bases between the two ends. Germline CDR1 and CDR2: SGDLS and YYNGEE. CDR3: CASSVSVWQGYNEQFF. The CDR3 DNA is TGTGCCAGCAGCGTATCGGTCTGGCAGGGTTACAATGAGCAGTTCTTC.

The chain is built from TRBV6-5 and TRBJ1-2, with D possibly TRBD1 on 5 matching bases. The CDR3 loop spans 15 amino acids. V was shortened by 2 bases and J by 4 bases, with 14 bases between the two germline ends. The germline CDR1 and CDR2 sequences are MNHEY and SVGAGI. The CDR3 DNA sequence: TGTGCCAGCAGTTACCATCTAACAGGCTTCTATGGCTACACCTTC. This gives the protein CASSYHLTGFYGYTF.

The rearrangement uses TRBV6-5 and TRBJ2-1; 10 bases are a match to TRBD2. Germline V gives CDR1 MNHEY, CDR2 SVGAGI. The trim removed 5 bases at V and 5 bases at J, leaving 3 bases unmatched. There are 14 residues in the CDR3. CDR3 DNA: TGTGCCAGCAGTGCTAGCGGGAGTGACAATGAGCAGTTCTTC. Translated: CASSASGSDNEQFF.

The chain couples TRBV10-3 to TRBJ2-7, with TRBD2 identical over 10 bases. CDR1 is ENHRY, CDR2 SYGVKD, per germline. The length of the CDR3 is 15 residues. Trimming cost V 0 bases and J 3 bases; bases outside gene matches: 2. CDR3 sequence (DNA): TGTGCCATCAGTGAGTCGGGGACTAGCGTCTACGAGCAGTACTTC. As protein: CAISESGTSVYEQYF.

This CDR3 is CASSPVVPYEQYF. The CDR3, as DNA: TGTGCCAGCAGCCCGGTCGTTCCTTACGAGCAGTACTTC. The chain couples TRBV5-8 to TRBJ2-5; D unresolved. The DNA end is more similar to TRBJ2-7, so the J call may be wrong. This CDR3 has 13 amino acids. CDR1 and CDR2 (germline): SGHTS, YDEGEE.

The rearrangement links TRBV19 to TRBJ1-2, with 7 bases that match TRBD1. V gave up 7 bases and J gave up 4 bases; unmatched junction bases: 6. Germline CDR1 is LNHDA and CDR2 is SQIVND (reference sequence). The CDR3 is 13 residues long. In DNA form, the CDR3 reads TGTGCCAGTAACCCAACAGGGGCCTATGGCTACACCTTC. Translation: CASNPTGAYGYTF.

This chain uses TRBV27 with TRBJ1-2, with TRBD1 as a possible D gene (5 bases). The germline V gene has CDR1 MNHEY and CDR2 SMNVEV (reference sequence). Trimming took 3 bases from V and 3 from J, leaving 20 bases between them. This CDR3 comprises 17 residues. CDR3 in amino acids: CASSFLRAGGEDYGYTF. As DNA, the CDR3 is TGTGCCAGCAGTTTCCTGCGAGCGGGGGGGGAAGACTATGGCTACACCTTC.

This clone was detected only once. The gene calls are TRBV28 and TRBJ2-2; TRBD2 might be the D (6 bases). Germline V gene lookup returns CDR1 MDHEN and CDR2 SYDVKM. The CDR3 has 14 amino acids. Trimming stripped 3 bases from V and 4 bases from J, with 9 bases between. Written as DNA, the CDR3 is TGTGCCAGCAGTTTCAGGAGGGTCACCGGGGAGCTGTTTTTT. Protein sequence: CASSFRRVTGELFF.

The rearrangement joins TRBV7-2 to TRBJ1-2, with D possibly matching TRBD1 (5 bases). This CDR3 region has 13 residues. V was trimmed by 1 base and J by 2 bases, leaving 5 bases between them. Germline CDR1 is SGHTA and CDR2 is FQGNSA. CDR3: CASSLEGNYGYTF. The CDR3 DNA reads TGTGCCAGCAGCTTAGAGGGGAACTATGGCTACACCTTC.

The chain recombines TRBV6-5 with TRBJ2-1; tentatively, D is TRBD1 (6 bases). The CDR3 is 15 amino acids. The germline V gene encodes CDR1 MNHEY and CDR2 SVGAGI. The V and J ends lost 6 bases and 7 bases respectively, with 19 bases between them. The CDR3 nucleotides read TGTGCCAGCAGGCTTACAGGGTTTTCACCAAATGAGCAGTTCTTC. This sequence encodes CASRLTGFSPNEQFF.

CDR3 coding DNA: TGTGCCAGCAGTCGTGGACTAGCGGGAGTGATAGGGGACACCGGGGAGCTGTTTTTT. Its protein product is CASSRGLAGVIGDTGELFF. The chain is built from TRBV28 and TRBJ2-2; TRBD2 matches at 13 bases. Germline values: CDR1 MDHEN, CDR2 SYDVKM. V was clipped by 5 bases and J by 3 bases; unmatched bases: 12. The CDR3 extends over 19 amino acids.

The chain couples TRBV7-3 to TRBJ2-5; possibly TRBD1 for D (5 bases). Germline CDR1 SGHTA, CDR2 FQGTGA. The CDR3 has 13 residues. Deletions cut 2 bases from V and 4 bases from J, with 8 bases between. The DNA of the CDR3 is TGTGCCAGCAGCTTACAGGGTTCAGAGACCCAGTACTTC. It is translated as CASSLQGSETQYF. Supplemented by reference TRBV7-3 and TRBJ2-5, the full variable domain reads GAGVSQTPSNKVTEKGKYVELRCDPISGHTALYWYRQSLGQGPEFLIYFQGTGAADDSGLPNDRFFAVRPEGSVSTLKIQRTERGDSAVYLCASSLQGSETQYFGPGTRLLVL.

This sequence joins TRBV25-1 and TRBJ2-7; TRBD2 matches 7 bases. The CDR3 has 16 amino acids. From germline, CDR1 is MGHDK and CDR2 SYGVNS. V gave up 6 bases and J gave up 3 bases; unmatched junction bases: 14. The CDR3 nucleotides are TGTGCCAGCAGCCCCTGGGAGGGGAGCCCAGACTACGAGCAGTACTTC. It specifies CASSPWEGSPDYEQYF.

V is TRBV2 and J is TRBJ2-7; a weak D match, TRBD2 (6 bases). Germline CDR1 and CDR2: SNHLY and FYNNEI. The V end lost 0 bases, the J end lost 2 bases, and 11 bases lay between the germline ends. The CDR3 runs 15 residues. The CDR3 sequence is CASSEATSSTYEQYF. Written as DNA, the CDR3 is TGTGCCAGCAGTGAAGCGACTAGTTCAACCTACGAGCAGTACTTC.

The gene calls are TRBV4-2 and TRBJ2-4; D is uncertain. V was trimmed by 0 bases and J by 0 bases, leaving 9 bases between them. The CDR3 sequence is 16 residues long. Germline V CDR1 and CDR2: LGHNA, YNFKEQ. The CDR3 reads CASSQESFLAKNIQYF. DNA of the CDR3: TGTGCCAGCAGCCAAGAGTCCTTCCTAGCCAAAAACATTCAGTACTTC.